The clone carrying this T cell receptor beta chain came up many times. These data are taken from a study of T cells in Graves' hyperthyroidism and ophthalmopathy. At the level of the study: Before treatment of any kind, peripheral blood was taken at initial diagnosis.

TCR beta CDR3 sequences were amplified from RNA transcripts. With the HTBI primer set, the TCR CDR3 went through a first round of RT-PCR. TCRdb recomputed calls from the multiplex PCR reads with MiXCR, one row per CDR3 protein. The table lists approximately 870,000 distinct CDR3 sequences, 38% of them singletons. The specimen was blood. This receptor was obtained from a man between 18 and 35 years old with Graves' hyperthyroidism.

The CDR3 sequence is CSATLQGDTIYF. The CDR3 bases are TGCAGTGCTACCCTACAGGGGGACACCATATATTTT. The chain couples TRBV20-1 to TRBJ1-3; TRBD1 aligns across 8 bases. The germline V gene has CDR1 DFQATT and CDR2 SNEGSKA (reference sequence). Trimming took 4 bases from V and 8 from J; bases not matched to a gene: 4. This CDR3 is 12 amino acids long.